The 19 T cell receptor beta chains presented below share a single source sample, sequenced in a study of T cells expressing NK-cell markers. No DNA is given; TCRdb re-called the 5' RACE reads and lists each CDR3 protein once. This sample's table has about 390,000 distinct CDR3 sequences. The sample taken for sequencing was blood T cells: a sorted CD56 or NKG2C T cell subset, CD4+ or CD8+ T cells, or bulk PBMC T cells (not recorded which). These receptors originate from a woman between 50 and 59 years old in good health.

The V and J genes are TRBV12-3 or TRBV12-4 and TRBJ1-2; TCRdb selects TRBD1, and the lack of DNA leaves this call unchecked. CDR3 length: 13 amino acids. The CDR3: CASSDRDFGGYTF.

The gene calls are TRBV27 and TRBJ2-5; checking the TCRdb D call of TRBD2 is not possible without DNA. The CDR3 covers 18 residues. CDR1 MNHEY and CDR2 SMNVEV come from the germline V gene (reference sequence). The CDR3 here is CASSLYQRGLAGFETQYF.

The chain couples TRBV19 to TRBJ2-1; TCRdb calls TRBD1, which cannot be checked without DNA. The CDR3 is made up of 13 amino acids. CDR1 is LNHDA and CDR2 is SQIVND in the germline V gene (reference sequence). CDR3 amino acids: CASSRQMSNEQFF.

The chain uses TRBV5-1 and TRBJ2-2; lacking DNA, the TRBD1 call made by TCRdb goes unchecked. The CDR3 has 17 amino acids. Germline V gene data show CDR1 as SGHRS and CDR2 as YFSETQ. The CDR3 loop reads CASSLSSRVTHTGELFF.

This chain's CDR3 is CASSRTSEYNEQFF. The J gene is TRBJ2-1, the V gene TRBV12-3 or TRBV12-4; TCRdb names TRBD2, which stays unverified in the absence of DNA. This CDR3 is built from 14 residues.

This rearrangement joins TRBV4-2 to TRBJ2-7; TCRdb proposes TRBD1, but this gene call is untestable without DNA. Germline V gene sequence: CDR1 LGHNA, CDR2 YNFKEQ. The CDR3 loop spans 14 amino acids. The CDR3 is CASSQVGQSYEQYF.

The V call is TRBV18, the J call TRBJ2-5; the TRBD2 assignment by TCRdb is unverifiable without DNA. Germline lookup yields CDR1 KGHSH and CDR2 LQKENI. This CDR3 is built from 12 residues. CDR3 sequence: CATEDSSKTQYF.

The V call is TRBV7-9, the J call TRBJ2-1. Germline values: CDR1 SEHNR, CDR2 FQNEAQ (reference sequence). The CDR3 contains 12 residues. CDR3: CASSLDHNEQFF.

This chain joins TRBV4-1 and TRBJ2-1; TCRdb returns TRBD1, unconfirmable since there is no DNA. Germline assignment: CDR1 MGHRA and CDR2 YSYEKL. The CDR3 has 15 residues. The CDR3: CASSPWTGHRVVWFF.

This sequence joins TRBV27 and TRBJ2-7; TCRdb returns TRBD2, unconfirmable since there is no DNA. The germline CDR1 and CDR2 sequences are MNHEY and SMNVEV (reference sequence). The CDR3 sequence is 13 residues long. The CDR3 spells CASSFSLYYEQYF.

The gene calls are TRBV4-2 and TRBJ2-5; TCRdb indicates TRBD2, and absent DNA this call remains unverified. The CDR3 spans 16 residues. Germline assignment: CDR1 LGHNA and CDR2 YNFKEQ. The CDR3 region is CASSPLDLLVQETQYF.

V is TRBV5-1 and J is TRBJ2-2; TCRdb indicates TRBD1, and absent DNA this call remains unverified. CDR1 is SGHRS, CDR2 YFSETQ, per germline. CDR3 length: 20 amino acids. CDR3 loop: CASSRTPNPDRVTNTGELFF. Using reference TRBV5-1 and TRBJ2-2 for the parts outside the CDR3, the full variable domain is KAGVTQTPRYLIKTRGQQVTLSCSPISGHRSVSWYQQTPGQGLQFLFEYFSETQRNKGNFPGRFSGRQFSNSRSEMNVSTLELGDSALYLCASSRTPNPDRVTNTGELFFGEGSRLTVL.

The CDR3 here is CASSPNTGSGYGYTF. The chain is built from TRBV5-1 and TRBJ1-2. This CDR3 comprises 15 residues. Germline V gives CDR1 SGHRS, CDR2 YFSETQ. The variable domain in full, with the rest retrieved from reference TRBV5-1 and TRBJ1-2, is KAGVTQTPRYLIKTRGQQVTLSCSPISGHRSVSWYQQTPGQGLQFLFEYFSETQRNKGNFPGRFSGRQFSNSRSEMNVSTLELGDSALYLCASSPNTGSGYGYTFGSGTRLTVV.

This chain's CDR3 is CASSPGAGDETQYF. J is TRBJ2-5 and V is TRBV18; TCRdb's D gene call, TRBD1, goes unchecked for lack of DNA. The germline gives CDR1 KGHSH, CDR2 LQKENI. This CDR3 has 14 residues. The full variable domain, completed using reference TRBV18 and TRBJ2-5, is NAGVMQNPRHLVRRRGQEARLRCSPMKGHSHVYWYRQLPEEGLKFMVYLQKENIIDESGMPKERFSAEFPKEGPSILRIQQVVRGDSAAYFCASSPGAGDETQYFGPGTRLLVL.

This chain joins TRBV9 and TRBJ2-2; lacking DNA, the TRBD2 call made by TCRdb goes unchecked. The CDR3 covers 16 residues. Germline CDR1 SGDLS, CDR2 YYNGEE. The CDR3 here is CASSFAGGVNTGELFF.

CDR3 amino acids: CASSGAVYNEQFF. This chain connects TRBV5-1 to TRBJ2-1; no DNA is available, so the TRBD1 call from TCRdb remains unchecked. This CDR3 contains 13 residues. The V gene's germline CDR1 is SGHRS and CDR2 YFSETQ.

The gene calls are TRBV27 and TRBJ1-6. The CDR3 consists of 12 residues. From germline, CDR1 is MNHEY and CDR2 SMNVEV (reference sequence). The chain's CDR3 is CASGSYNSPLHF.

The chain's CDR3 is CSAFPETSLEQFF. The chain carries TRBV20-1 and TRBJ2-1; TCRdb proposes TRBD2, but this gene call is untestable without DNA. This CDR3 contains 13 residues. CDR1 and CDR2 from the germline V gene are DFQATT and SNEGSKA (reference sequence).

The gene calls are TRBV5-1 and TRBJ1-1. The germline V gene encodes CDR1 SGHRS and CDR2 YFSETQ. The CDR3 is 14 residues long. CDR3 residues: CASSLEAGLNEAFF.